Presented here are 23 T cell receptor beta chains from one specimen sequenced in a study of blood T cell repertoires in COVID-19. Assay used: immunoSEQ multiplex PCR; TCRdb lists only in-frame clones, some missing. Among under 150,000 clones, over 75% were seen once, and the ten largest hold roughly 4.3%. The sample comprised PBMCs or T cells enriched from blood (not recorded which). The receptors stem from a man aged 45-60 years in a cohort exposed to, infected with or recovered from COVID-19 (not recorded which).

This sequence joins TRBV29-1 and TRBJ1-1, with D perhaps matching TRBD1 (5 bases). The CDR3 is made up of 14 amino acids. Germline V gene data show CDR1 as SQVTM and CDR2 as ANQGSEA. V dropped 0 bases and J dropped 8 bases, with 16 bases sitting between them. The CDR3 loop is CSVEDPGSGREAFF. DNA for the CDR3: TGCAGCGTTGAAGACCCTGGGTCAGGGCGAGAAGCTTTCTTT.

The count of this clone is one. V is TRBV5-4 and J is TRBJ2-3; D may be TRBD2 (5 bases). V was clipped by 0 bases and J by 3 bases, with 11 bases between them. This CDR3 has 15 residues. CDR1 is SGHNT and CDR2 is YYREEE in the germline V gene (reference sequence). The CDR3 protein is CASSLAGGYTDTQYF. The CDR3 nucleotides are TGTGCCAGCAGCTTGGCAGGCGGGTATACAGATACGCAGTATTTT.

This chain connects TRBV7-2 to TRBJ2-7; 8 bases line up with TRBD2. The V gene's germline CDR1 is SGHTA and CDR2 FQGNSA. V lost 6 bases, J lost 4 bases, and 11 bases stayed unmatched. This CDR3 region has 15 residues. The CDR3 bases are TGTGCCAGCAGTCTTAGACTAGCGTCCCTTTACGAGCAGTACTTC. It codes for CASSLRLASLYEQYF.

This chain links TRBV11-2 with TRBJ2-7, with D possibly being TRBD2 (5 bases). Between the trimmed V and J ends, which lost 5 bases and 3 bases, there was a span of 11 bases. The germline gives CDR1 SGHAT, CDR2 FQNNGV. The CDR3 consists of 13 residues. This CDR3 is CASSPLDNYEQYF. The CDR3 DNA is TGTGCCAGCAGCCCACTAGACAACTACGAGCAGTACTTC. The full variable domain, its missing parts supplied by reference TRBV11-2 and TRBJ2-7, is EAGVAQSPRYKIIEKRQSVAFWCNPISGHATLYWYQQILGQGPKLLIQFQNNGVVDDSQLPKDRFSAERLKGVDSTLKIQPAKLEDSAVYLCASSPLDNYEQYFGPGTRLTVT.

This rearrangement joins TRBV30 to TRBJ2-1; TRBD1 agrees at 7 bases. The CDR3 runs 15 residues. Germline CDR1 GTSNPN, CDR2 SVGIG (reference sequence). The J segment lost 8 bases and the V segment lost 2 bases, leaving 12 bases of the junction unmatched. The chain's CDR3 is CAWSPPDRQAYEQFF. As DNA, the CDR3 is TGTGCCTGGAGTCCCCCGGACAGGCAGGCCTATGAGCAGTTCTTC. Combining the CDR3 with reference TRBV30 and TRBJ2-1 gives the whole variable domain SQTIHQWPATLVQPVGSPLSLECTVEGTSNPNLYWYRQAAGRGLQLLFYSVGIGQISSEVPQNLSASRPQDRQFILSSKKLLLSDSGFYLCAWSPPDRQAYEQFFGPGTRLTVL.

The sample holds one count of this clone. Other nucleotide sequences from this sample produce the same CDR3. V usage is TRBV6-5 and J usage is TRBJ1-2; 7 bases line up with TRBD1. The V gene end was trimmed by 6 bases and the J gene end by 5 bases; junction bases not matched to a gene: 6. Germline CDR1 reads MNHEY; CDR2 reads SVGAGI. The CDR3 runs to 13 residues. CDR3 amino acids: CASSRGTDYGYTF. In DNA, the CDR3 is TGTGCCAGCAGCCGTGGGACAGATTATGGCTACACCTTC.

V usage is TRBV12-3 or TRBV12-4 and J usage is TRBJ2-5; D not resolved. Trimming took off 8 bases at V and 12 bases at J, with 16 bases between the two ends. This CDR3 spans 11 amino acids. Here the CDR3 DNA reads TGTGCCAGCGCCCTCACCCGCCAGAAGTACTTC. Protein sequence: CASALTRQKYF.

The chain links TRBV6-5 to TRBJ2-7, with 8 bases identical to TRBD2. V lost 6 bases and J lost 1; bases outside the gene matches: 2. CDR3 length equals 13 residues. Germline V lookup: CDR1 MNHEY, CDR2 SVGAGI. The CDR3 DNA reads TGTGCCAGCAGAACGGGAGGGTCCTACGAGCAGTACTTC. Its translation: CASRTGGSYEQYF.

The CDR3 DNA reads TGTGCCAGCAGTTCTAGCGGGGTCTGGAATGAGCAGTTCTTC. This gives the protein CASSSSGVWNEQFF. The chain couples TRBV27 to TRBJ2-1; 9 nucleotides line up with TRBD2. The trim removed 4 bases at V and 7 bases at J, leaving 5 bases unmatched. Looked up from germline, CDR1 is MNHEY and CDR2 is SMNVEV (reference sequence). The CDR3 consists of 14 residues.

V and J are TRBV30 and TRBJ2-7, with TRBD1 matching over 8 bases. Germline V CDR1 and CDR2: GTSNPN, SVGIG (reference sequence). V lost 3 bases to trimming and J lost 2 bases; unmatched junction nucleotides: 3. This CDR3 contains 13 residues. The CDR3 protein is CAWSGTGPYEQYF. As DNA, the CDR3 is TGTGCCTGGAGCGGGACAGGACCCTACGAGCAGTACTTC.

The gene calls are TRBV28 and TRBJ2-7, with D perhaps matching TRBD2 (6 bases). The CDR3 covers 15 residues. CDR1 is MDHEN, CDR2 SYDVKM, per germline. The germline V and J ends were trimmed by 5 bases and 4 bases, with 18 bases remaining between them. This CDR3 is CASSLPRDLVYEQYF. As DNA, the CDR3 is TGTGCCAGCAGTCTCCCTCGGGACTTAGTTTACGAGCAGTACTTC.

This clone was seen a handful of times. The chain links TRBV11-3 to TRBJ2-7; 11 nucleotides line up with TRBD1. The V and J ends lost 8 bases and 6 bases, in that order; junction bases with no gene match: 9. In germline, CDR1 is SGHNT, CDR2 YENEEA. CDR3 length: 14 residues. This CDR3 reads CASSGTGGVGEQYF. CDR3 coding DNA: TGTGCCAGCTCCGGGACAGGGGGAGTTGGCGAGCAGTACTTC.

The V gene is TRBV2, the J gene TRBJ2-5; 9 positions match TRBD2. The germline V gene has CDR1 SNHLY and CDR2 FYNNEI. The CDR3 runs to 16 residues. Losses at the gene ends were 2 bases for V and 2 bases for J; bases not matched to a gene: 6. DNA of the CDR3: TGTGCCAGCAGTGAACGCCAGCGGGGGGTACAAGAGACCCAGTACTTC. This gives the protein CASSERQRGVQETQYF.

The gene calls are TRBV30 and TRBJ1-6, with D hard to call. Germline V CDR1 and CDR2: GTSNPN, SVGIG (reference sequence). The CDR3 spans 14 residues. With 5 bases removed from V and 7 bases from J, the gap between germline ends came to 15 bases. CDR3 bases: TGTGCCTGGTCGAGGGAAAAGCAAAATTCACCCCTCCACTTT. This translates into CAWSREKQNSPLHF.

V is TRBV4-3 and J is TRBJ1-3; the D gene is possibly TRBD1 (6 bases). This CDR3 is 15 amino acids long. Germline V lookup: CDR1 LGHNA, CDR2 YSLEER. Between the trimmed V and J ends, which lost 0 bases and 4 bases, there was a span of 10 bases. The DNA for the CDR3 is TGCGCCAGCAGCCAAGATCAGGGGCTGGGAAACACCATATATTTT. The encoded protein is CASSQDQGLGNTIYF.

The genes are TRBV18 and TRBJ2-5, with TRBD2 matching 8 bases. Germline CDR1 KGHSH, CDR2 LQKENI. The CDR3 extends over 16 amino acids. The trim removed 0 bases at V and 4 bases at J, leaving 7 bases unmatched. The CDR3 DNA reads TGTGCCAGCTCACCACCAATCGGGGGGGGCCGAGAGACCCAGTACTTC. The encoded protein is CASSPPIGGGRETQYF.

The J gene is TRBJ1-5, the V gene TRBV3-1 (or the pseudogene TRBV3-2), with D perhaps TRBD1 (5 bases). The V gene lost 0 bases and the J gene lost 3 bases, with 18 bases spanning the gap. The CDR3 contains 18 residues. The V gene's germline CDR1 is LGHDT and CDR2 YNNKEL (reference sequence). CDR3 sequence reads: CASSQDQAGNRFNQPQHF. In nucleotides, the CDR3 is TGTGCCAGCAGCCAAGATCAGGCAGGGAATAGATTCAATCAGCCCCAGCATTTT.

The V and J genes are TRBV7-6 and TRBJ1-4; TRBD1 agrees at 8 bases. V trimming: 6 bases; J trimming: 6 bases; junction bases outside the gene matches: 9. The V gene's germline CDR1 is SGHVS and CDR2 FNYEAQ. The CDR3 runs 15 residues. DNA of the CDR3: TGTGCCAGCAGTCTCCTTGGGACAGGAGATGAAAAACTGTTTTTT. The encoded protein is CASSLLGTGDEKLFF. Drawing the rest from reference TRBV7-6 and TRBJ1-4, the complete variable domain is GAGVSQSPRYKVTKRGQDVALRCDPISGHVSLYWYRQALGQGPEFLTYFNYEAQQDKSGLPNDRFSAERPEGSISTLTIQRTEQRDSAMYRCASSLLGTGDEKLFFGSGTQLSVL.

The chain uses TRBV7-2 and TRBJ1-5; the D is unclear. This CDR3 region has 12 residues. The V end was cut by 3 bases, the J end by 3 bases, with 3 bases between. Germline values: CDR1 SGHTA, CDR2 FQGNSA. The chain's CDR3 is CASSFFNQPQHF. The CDR3 nucleotides are TGTGCCAGCAGCTTCTTCAATCAGCCCCAGCATTTT.

The CDR3 DNA is TGTGCCAGTAGTATGGGTAGGGGGATGAGCAATCAGCCCCAGCATTTT. Its protein is CASSMGRGMSNQPQHF. The chain employs TRBV19 and TRBJ1-5; D perhaps matches TRBD1 (6 bases). The CDR3 is 16 residues long. From germline, CDR1 is LNHDA and CDR2 SQIVND (reference sequence). Trimming removed 3 bases from V and 1 base from J, with 13 bases in between.

This clone showed up just a few times. The rearrangement links TRBV3-1 (or the pseudogene TRBV3-2) to TRBJ1-6, with a weak D call TRBD1 (6 bases). Germline assignment: CDR1 LGHDT and CDR2 YNNKEL (reference sequence). The CDR3 loop spans 14 amino acids. V lost 0 bases, J lost 9 bases, and 9 bases lay in between. CDR3 amino acids: CASSQDAGVSPLHF. The CDR3 bases are TGTGCCAGCAGCCAAGATGCAGGGGTTTCACCCCTCCACTTT.

This sequence joins TRBV5-1 and TRBJ2-3; TRBD2 aligns across 7 bases. CDR1 and CDR2 from the germline V gene are SGHRS and YFSETQ. The CDR3 covers 15 residues. Trimming cost V 0 bases and J 4 bases; bases outside gene matches: 5. DNA of the CDR3: TGCGCCAGCAGCTTGGCCGGGGGGAGCGCAGATACGCAGTATTTT. Protein product: CASSLAGGSADTQYF.

This chain uses TRBV5-1 with TRBJ1-1; 7 positions match TRBD1. CDR3 length equals 16 residues. Germline V gene data show CDR1 as SGHRS and CDR2 as YFSETQ. V lost 0 bases, J lost 7 bases, and 12 bases stayed unmatched. The CDR3 is CASSLAQAGRGDEAFF. The CDR3 DNA reads TGCGCCAGCAGCTTGGCCCAGGCGGGCAGGGGGGATGAAGCTTTCTTT.